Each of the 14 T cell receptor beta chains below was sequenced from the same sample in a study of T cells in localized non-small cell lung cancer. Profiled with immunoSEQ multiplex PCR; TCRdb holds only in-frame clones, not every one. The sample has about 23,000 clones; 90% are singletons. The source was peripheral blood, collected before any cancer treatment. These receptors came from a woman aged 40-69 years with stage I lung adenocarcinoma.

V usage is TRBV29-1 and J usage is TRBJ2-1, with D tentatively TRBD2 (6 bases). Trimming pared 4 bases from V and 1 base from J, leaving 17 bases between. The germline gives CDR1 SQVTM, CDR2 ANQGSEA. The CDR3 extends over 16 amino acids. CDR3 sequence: CSVGGVGALSYNEQFF. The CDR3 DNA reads TGCAGCGTTGGGGGGGTCGGGGCCCTTTCCTACAATGAGCAGTTCTTC.

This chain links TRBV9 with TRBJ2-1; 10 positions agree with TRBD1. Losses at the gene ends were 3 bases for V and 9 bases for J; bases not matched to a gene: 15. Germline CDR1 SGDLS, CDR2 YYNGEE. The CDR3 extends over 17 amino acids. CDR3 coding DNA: TGTGCCAGCAGCGATAGACAGGGGGCGGTTAAAGGCGGTGAGCAGTTCTTC. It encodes CASSDRQGAVKGGEQFF. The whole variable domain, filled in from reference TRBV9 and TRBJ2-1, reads DSGVTQTPKHLITATGQRVTLRCSPRSGDLSVYWYQQSLDQGLQFLIQYYNGEERAKGNILERFSAQQFPDLHSELNLSSLELGDSALYFCASSDRQGAVKGGEQFFGPGTRLTVL.

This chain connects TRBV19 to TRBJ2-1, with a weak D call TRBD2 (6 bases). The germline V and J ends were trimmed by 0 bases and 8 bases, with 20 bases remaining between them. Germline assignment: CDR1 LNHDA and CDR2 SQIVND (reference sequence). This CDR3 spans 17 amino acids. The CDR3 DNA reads TGTGCCAGTAGTATAGATCACGGCGGAAGAGCGGGCGATGAGCAGTTCTTC. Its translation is CASSIDHGGRAGDEQFF.

The CDR3 DNA sequence: TGTGCCAGCAGTTGGGCCATGAACACTGAAGCTTTCTTT. Translation gives CASSWAMNTEAFF. This chain uses TRBV7-8 with TRBJ1-1; D is ambiguous. V lost 6 bases to trimming and J lost 0 bases, with 8 bases between them. This CDR3 comprises 13 residues. Germline CDR1 is SGHVS and CDR2 is FQNEAQ.

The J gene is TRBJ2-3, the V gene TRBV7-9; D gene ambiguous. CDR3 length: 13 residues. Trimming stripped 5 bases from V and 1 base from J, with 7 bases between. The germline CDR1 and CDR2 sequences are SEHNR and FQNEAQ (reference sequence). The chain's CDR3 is CASSQYGTDTQYF. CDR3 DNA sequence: TGTGCCAGCAGCCAGTACGGCACAGATACGCAGTATTTT. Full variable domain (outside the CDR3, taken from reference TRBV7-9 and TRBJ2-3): DTGVSQNPRHKITKRGQNVTFRCDPISEHNRLYWYRQTLGQGPEFLTYFQNEAQLEKSRLLSDRFSAERPKGSFSTLEIQRTEQGDSAMYLCASSQYGTDTQYFGPGTRLTVL.

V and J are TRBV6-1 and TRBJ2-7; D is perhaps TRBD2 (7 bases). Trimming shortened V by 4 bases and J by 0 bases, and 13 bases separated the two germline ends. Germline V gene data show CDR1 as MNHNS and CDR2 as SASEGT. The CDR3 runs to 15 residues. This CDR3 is CASSVFGGPSYEQYF. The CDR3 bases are TGTGCCAGCAGTGTTTTCGGGGGGCCCTCCTACGAGCAGTACTTC.

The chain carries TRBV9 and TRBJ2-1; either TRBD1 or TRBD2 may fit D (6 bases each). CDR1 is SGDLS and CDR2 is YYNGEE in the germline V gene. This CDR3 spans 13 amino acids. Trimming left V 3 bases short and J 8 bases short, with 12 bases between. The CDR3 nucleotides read TGTGCCAGCAGCGAGAGGGGGGTCGATGAGCAGTTCTTC. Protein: CASSERGVDEQFF.

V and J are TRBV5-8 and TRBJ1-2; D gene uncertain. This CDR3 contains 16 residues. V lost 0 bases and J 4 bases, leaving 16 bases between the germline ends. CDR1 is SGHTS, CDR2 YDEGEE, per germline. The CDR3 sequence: CASSLDLGKGVYGYTF. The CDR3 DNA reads TGTGCCAGCAGCTTGGACCTAGGGAAGGGCGTCTATGGCTACACCTTC.

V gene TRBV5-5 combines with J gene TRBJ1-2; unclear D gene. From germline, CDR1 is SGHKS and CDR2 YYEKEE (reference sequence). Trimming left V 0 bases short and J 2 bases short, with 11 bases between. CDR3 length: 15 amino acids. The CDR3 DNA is TGTGCCAGCAGCTTGGAGATGTCAGTGAACTATGGCTACACCTTC. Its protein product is CASSLEMSVNYGYTF.

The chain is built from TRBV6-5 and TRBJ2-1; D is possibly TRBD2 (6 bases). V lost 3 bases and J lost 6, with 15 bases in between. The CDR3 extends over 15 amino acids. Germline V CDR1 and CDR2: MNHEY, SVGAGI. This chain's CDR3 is CASSYSSGFINEQFF. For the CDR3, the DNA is TGTGCCAGCAGTTATTCGAGCGGGTTTATCAATGAGCAGTTCTTC.

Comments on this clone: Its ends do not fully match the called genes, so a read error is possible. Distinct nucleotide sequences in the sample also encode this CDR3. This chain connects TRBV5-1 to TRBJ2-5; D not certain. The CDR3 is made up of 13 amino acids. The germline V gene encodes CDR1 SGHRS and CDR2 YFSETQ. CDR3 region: CASSLGSQETQYF. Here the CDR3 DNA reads TGCGCCAGCAGTTTGGGCAGCCAAGAGACCCAGTACTTC.

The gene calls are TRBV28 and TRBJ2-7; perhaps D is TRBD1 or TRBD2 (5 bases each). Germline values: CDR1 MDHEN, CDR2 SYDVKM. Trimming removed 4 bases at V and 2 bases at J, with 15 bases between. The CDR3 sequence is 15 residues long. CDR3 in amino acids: CASSWGPLGPYEQYF. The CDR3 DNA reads TGTGCCAGCAGTTGGGGACCCTTAGGACCCTACGAGCAGTACTTC.

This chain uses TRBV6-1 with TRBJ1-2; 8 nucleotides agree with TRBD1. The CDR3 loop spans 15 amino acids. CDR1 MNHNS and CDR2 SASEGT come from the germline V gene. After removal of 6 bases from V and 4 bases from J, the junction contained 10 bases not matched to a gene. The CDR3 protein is CASRPLTQGVYGYTF. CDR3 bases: TGTGCCAGCAGGCCTCTAACACAGGGGGTCTATGGCTACACCTTC.

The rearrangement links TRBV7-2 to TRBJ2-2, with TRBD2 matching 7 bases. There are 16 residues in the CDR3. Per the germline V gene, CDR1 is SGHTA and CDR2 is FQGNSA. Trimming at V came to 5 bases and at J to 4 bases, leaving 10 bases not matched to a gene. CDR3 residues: CASSPRAGAGTGELFF. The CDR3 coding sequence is TGTGCCAGCAGCCCACGGGCGGGAGCGGGCACCGGGGAGCTGTTTTTT.